The 10 T cell receptor beta chains in this list originate from one sample, sequenced in a study of T cell responses to AZD1222 COVID-19 vaccine. TCRdb keeps only in-frame clones here, not all; method: immunoSEQ multiplex PCR. The data contain some 140,000 clones, nearly 90% of them singletons. The sequencing used peripheral blood, collected 28 days after the second AZD1222 dose. The receptor source for this set is an adult who received the AZD1222 COVID-19 vaccine.

The chain is built from TRBV29-1 and TRBJ1-2; D is unclear. Trimming cost V 7 bases and J 2 bases, with 8 bases left between them. Looked up from germline, CDR1 is SQVTM and CDR2 is ANQGSEA. CDR3 length: 11 residues. The CDR3 loop reads CSGEINYGYTF. CDR3 in DNA: TGCAGCGGGGAGATCAACTATGGCTACACCTTC.

The chain couples TRBV27 to TRBJ2-7, with TRBD1 matching 8 bases. The CDR3 extends over 17 amino acids. V lost 4 bases and J lost 1; bases outside the gene matches: 12. The germline V gene encodes CDR1 MNHEY and CDR2 SMNVEV (reference sequence). The CDR3 region has the DNA TGTGCCAGCAGTTGGCTGTACAGGGGGGCGCGGTCCTACGAGCAGTACTTC. Its protein product is CASSWLYRGARSYEQYF.

The chain has TRBV28 and TRBJ1-5; D possibly corresponds to TRBD1 (5 bases). Germline V gene sequence: CDR1 MDHEN, CDR2 SYDVKM. This CDR3 has 14 amino acids. Trimming removed 5 bases at V and 0 bases at J, with 8 bases between. The CDR3 coding sequence is TGTGCCAGCAGTCGGGACGTTAGCAATCAGCCCCAGCATTTT. Translation gives CASSRDVSNQPQHF.

The chain has TRBV5-1 and TRBJ2-1; the D is unclear. Germline CDR1 is SGHRS and CDR2 is YFSETQ. This CDR3 contains 14 residues. V was cut by 0 bases and J by 8 bases, with 12 bases left in between. As DNA, the CDR3 is TGCGCCAGCAGCTTGGTGACGACCGGAGATGAGCAGTTCTTC. This codes for CASSLVTTGDEQFF.

The gene calls are TRBV5-8 and TRBJ2-2; possibly TRBD2 for D (5 bases). The germline gives CDR1 SGHTS, CDR2 YDEGEE. This CDR3 spans 13 amino acids. The CDR3 coding sequence is TGTGCAGGAGGAGCACCGAACACCGGGGAGCTGTTTTTT. It yields the protein CAGGAPNTGELFF.

This clone was found once. This chain links TRBV5-1 with TRBJ2-5; D remains ambiguous. This CDR3 has 14 residues. The ends were cut back, 2 bases at V and 5 bases at J, with 13 bases in the middle. The germline CDR1 and CDR2 sequences are SGHRS and YFSETQ. This CDR3 is CASSLDIQKETQYF. The CDR3 DNA reads TGCGCCAGCAGCTTAGACATTCAGAAGGAGACCCAGTACTTC.

The chain carries TRBV20-1 and TRBJ2-7, with 8 bases identical to TRBD2. V lost 3 bases to trimming and J lost 4 bases; unmatched junction nucleotides: 8. Germline V gene sequence: CDR1 DFQATT, CDR2 SNEGSKA (reference sequence). The CDR3 has 14 residues. CDR3 sequence (DNA): TGCAGTGCTAGTCCCAGCGGGAGACCGTACGAGCAGTACTTC. Translation: CSASPSGRPYEQYF.

The CDR3 sequence: CAWSGKLGPGELFF. Written as DNA, the CDR3 is TGTGCCTGGAGTGGTAAACTCGGCCCCGGGGAGCTGTTTTTT. This chain links TRBV30 with TRBJ2-2; the D is unclear. The V end was cut by 1 base, the J end by 6 bases, with 12 bases between. This CDR3 comprises 14 residues. Germline V CDR1 and CDR2: GTSNPN, SVGIG (reference sequence).

The chain uses TRBV3-1 (or the pseudogene TRBV3-2) and TRBJ1-1; D not certain. CDR3 length: 14 amino acids. V shed 4 bases and J shed 5 bases, with 14 bases lying between them. Germline loops: CDR1 LGHDT, CDR2 YNNKEL (reference sequence). This chain's CDR3 is CASSPFGSGTEAFF. CDR3 in DNA: TGTGCCAGCAGCCCGTTCGGATCGGGGACTGAAGCTTTCTTT.

Remarks on this clone: The junction differs from germline at one of its ends, possibly a read error. The chain is built from TRBV7-8 and TRBJ2-7, with TRBD1 matching 8 bases. This CDR3 is built from 13 residues. Germline-derived CDR1 and CDR2 are SGHVS and FQNEAQ. The CDR3 DNA reads as TGTGCCAGCAGCTTAGGTCCGGGACAGGAGGGTCCTTTC. Translated: CASSLGPGQEGPF.